This T cell receptor beta chain was recorded in a study of T cell responses to AZD1222 COVID-19 vaccine. Overall study context: Combined were second doses at about 4 or about 12 weeks. Study-level points and caveats: White British people made up most donors, females outnumbered males, and clonal diversity was possibly underestimated. Dominant at 160-218 and 743-854, vaccine-associated CD4 TCRs also spanned spike.

Using immunoSEQ multiplex PCR, the repertoire was profiled, and TCRdb retains in-frame clones only, with some absent. The sample includes just over 60,000 clones, 76% of them seen just once. As concerns this clone: Its antigen remains unknown.

The TCR was taken from an adult in good health. The sequencing here drew on peripheral blood, taken on day 0 of AZD1222 vaccination.

CDR3: CASSAASNEQYF. CDR3 nucleotide sequence: TGTGCCAGCTCAGCCGCGAGCAACGAGCAGTACTTC. The V call is TRBV18, the J call TRBJ2-7; D call uncertain. Trimming cost V 5 bases and J 5 bases, with 10 bases left between them. This CDR3 comprises 12 residues. The V gene's germline CDR1 is KGHSH and CDR2 LQKENI.